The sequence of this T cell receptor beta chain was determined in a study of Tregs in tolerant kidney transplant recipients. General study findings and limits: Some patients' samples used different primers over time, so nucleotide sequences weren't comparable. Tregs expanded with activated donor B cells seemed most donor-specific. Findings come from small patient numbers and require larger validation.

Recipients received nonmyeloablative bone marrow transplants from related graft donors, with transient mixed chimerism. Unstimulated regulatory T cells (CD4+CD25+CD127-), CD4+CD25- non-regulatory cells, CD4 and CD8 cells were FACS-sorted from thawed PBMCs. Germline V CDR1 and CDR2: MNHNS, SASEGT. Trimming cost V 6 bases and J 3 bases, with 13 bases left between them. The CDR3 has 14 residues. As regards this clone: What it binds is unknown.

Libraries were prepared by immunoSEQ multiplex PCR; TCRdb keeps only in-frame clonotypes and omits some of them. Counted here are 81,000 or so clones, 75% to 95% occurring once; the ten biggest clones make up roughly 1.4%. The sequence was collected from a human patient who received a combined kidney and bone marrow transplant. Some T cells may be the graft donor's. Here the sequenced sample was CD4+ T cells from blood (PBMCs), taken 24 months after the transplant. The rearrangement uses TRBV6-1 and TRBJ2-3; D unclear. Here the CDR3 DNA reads TGTGCCAGCAGGGCTGTTATGGAGACAGATACGCAGTATTTT. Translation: CASRAVMETDTQYF.